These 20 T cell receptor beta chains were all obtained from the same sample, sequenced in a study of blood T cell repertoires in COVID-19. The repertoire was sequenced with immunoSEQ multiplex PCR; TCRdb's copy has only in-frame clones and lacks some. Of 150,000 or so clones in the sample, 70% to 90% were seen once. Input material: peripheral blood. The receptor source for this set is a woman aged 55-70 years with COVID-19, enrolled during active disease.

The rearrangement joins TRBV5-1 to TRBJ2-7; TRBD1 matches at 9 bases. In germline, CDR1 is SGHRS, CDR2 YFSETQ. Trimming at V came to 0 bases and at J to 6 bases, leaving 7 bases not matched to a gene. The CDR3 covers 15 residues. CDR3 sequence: CASSLGGQGYSEQYF. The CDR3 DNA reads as TGCGCCAGCAGCTTGGGGGGACAGGGTTACTCCGAGCAGTACTTC.

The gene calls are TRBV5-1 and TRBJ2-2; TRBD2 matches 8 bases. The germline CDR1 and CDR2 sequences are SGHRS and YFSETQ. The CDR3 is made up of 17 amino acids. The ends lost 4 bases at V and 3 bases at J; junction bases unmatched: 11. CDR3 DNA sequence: TGCGCCAGCAGCCTTGTTGGAGCGGGGGAAGACACCGGGGAGCTGTTTTTT. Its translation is CASSLVGAGEDTGELFF. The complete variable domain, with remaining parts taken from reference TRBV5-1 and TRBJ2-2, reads KAGVTQTPRYLIKTRGQQVTLSCSPISGHRSVSWYQQTPGQGLQFLFEYFSETQRNKGNFPGRFSGRQFSNSRSEMNVSTLELGDSALYLCASSLVGAGEDTGELFFGEGSRLTVL.

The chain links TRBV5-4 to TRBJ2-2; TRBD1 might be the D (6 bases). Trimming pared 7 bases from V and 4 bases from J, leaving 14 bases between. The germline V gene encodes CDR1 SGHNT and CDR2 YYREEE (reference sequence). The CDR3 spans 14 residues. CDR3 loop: CASELTGFTGELFF. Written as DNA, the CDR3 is TGTGCCAGCGAACTTACAGGGTTCACCGGGGAGCTGTTTTTT.

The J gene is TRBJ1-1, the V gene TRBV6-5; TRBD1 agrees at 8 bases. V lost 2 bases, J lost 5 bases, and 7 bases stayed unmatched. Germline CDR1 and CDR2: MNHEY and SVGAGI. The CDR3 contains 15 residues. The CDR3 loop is CASSYLPGTGTEAFF. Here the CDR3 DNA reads TGTGCCAGCAGTTACCTCCCCGGGACAGGTACTGAAGCTTTCTTT.

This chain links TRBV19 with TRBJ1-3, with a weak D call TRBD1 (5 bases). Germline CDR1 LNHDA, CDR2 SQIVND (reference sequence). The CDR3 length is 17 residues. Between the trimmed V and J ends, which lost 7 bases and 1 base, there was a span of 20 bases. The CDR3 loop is CASNSLGQFQSGNTIYF. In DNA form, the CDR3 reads TGTGCCAGTAATTCACTGGGGCAGTTCCAATCTGGAAACACCATATATTTT.

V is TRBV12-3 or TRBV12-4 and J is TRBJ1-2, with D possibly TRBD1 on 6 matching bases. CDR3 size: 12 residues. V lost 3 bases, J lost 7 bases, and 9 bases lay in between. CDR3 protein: CASSLGGPGYTF. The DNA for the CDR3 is TGTGCCAGCAGTTTGGGGGGGCCTGGCTACACCTTC.

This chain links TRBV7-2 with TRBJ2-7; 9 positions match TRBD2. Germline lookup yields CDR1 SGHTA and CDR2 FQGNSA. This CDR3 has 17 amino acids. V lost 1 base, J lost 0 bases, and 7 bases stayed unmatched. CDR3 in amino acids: CASSLVAGGSSSYEQYF. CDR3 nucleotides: TGTGCCAGCAGCTTAGTTGCGGGGGGGAGCAGCTCCTACGAGCAGTACTTC.

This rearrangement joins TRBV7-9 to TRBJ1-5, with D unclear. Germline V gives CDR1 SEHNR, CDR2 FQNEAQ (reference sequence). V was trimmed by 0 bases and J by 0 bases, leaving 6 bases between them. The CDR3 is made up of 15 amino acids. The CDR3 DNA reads TGTGCCAGCAGCTTAGCGGGAGCTAGCAATCAGCCCCAGCATTTT. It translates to CASSLAGASNQPQHF.

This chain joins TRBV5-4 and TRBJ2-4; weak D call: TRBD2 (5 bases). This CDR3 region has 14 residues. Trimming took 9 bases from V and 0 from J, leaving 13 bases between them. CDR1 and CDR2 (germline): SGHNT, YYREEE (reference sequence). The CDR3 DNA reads TGTGCCACTACGATCGGACTAGCCAAAAACATTCAGTACTTC. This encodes CATTIGLAKNIQYF. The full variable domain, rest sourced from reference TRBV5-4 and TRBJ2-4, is ETGVTQSPTHLIKTRGQQVTLRCSSQSGHNTVSWYQQALGQGPQFIFQYYREEENGRGNFPPRFSGLQFPNYSSELNVNALELDDSALYLCATTIGLAKNIQYFGAGTRLSVL.

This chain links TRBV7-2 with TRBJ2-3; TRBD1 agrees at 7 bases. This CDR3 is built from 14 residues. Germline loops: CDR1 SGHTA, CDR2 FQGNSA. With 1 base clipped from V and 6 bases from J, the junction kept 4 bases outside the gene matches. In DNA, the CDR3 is TGTGCCAGCAGCTTAGGAGGGGGCGGGGATACGCAGTATTTT. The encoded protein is CASSLGGGGDTQYF.

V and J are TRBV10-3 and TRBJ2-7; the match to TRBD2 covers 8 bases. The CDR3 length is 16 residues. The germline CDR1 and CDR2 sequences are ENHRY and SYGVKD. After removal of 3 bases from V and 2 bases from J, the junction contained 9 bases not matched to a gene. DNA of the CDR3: TGTGCCATCAGTGAATTTAGGGCGGGGGGTACCTACGAGCAGTACTTC. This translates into CAISEFRAGGTYEQYF.

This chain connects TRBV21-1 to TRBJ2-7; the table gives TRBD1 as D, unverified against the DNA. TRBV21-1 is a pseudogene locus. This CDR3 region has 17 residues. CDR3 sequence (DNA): TGTGCCAGCAGCAACAAAAGGGCATTGGACAGGGGCTACGAGCAGTACTTC. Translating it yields CASSNKRALDRGYEQYF.

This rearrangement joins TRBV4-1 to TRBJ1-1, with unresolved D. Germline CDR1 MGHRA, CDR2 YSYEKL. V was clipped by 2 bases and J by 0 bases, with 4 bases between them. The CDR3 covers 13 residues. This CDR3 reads CASSQFLNTEAFF. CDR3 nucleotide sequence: TGCGCCAGCAGCCAATTCTTGAACACTGAAGCTTTCTTT.

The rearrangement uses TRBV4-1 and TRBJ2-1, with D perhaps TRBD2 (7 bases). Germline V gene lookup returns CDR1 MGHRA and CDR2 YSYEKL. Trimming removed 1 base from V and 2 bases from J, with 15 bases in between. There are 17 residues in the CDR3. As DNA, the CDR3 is TGCGCCAGCAGCCAAGGGGTTGTGCGGGGGCCCTACAATGAGCAGTTCTTC. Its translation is CASSQGVVRGPYNEQFF.

Here the CDR3 DNA reads TGTGCCAGCAGCTTGCCAACAGACAATGAGCAGTTCTTC. This sequence encodes CASSLPTDNEQFF. The chain is built from TRBV5-4 and TRBJ2-1, with D hard to call. The V end lost 1 base, the J end lost 5 bases, and 7 bases lay between the germline ends. CDR3 length: 13 amino acids. Germline V lookup: CDR1 SGHNT, CDR2 YYREEE (reference sequence).

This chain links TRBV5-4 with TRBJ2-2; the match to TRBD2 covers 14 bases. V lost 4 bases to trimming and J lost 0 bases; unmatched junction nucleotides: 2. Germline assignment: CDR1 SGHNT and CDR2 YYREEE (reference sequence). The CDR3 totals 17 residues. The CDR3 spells CASSPGLAGANTGELFF. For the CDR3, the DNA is TGTGCCAGCAGCCCGGGACTAGCGGGAGCGAACACCGGGGAGCTGTTTTTT.

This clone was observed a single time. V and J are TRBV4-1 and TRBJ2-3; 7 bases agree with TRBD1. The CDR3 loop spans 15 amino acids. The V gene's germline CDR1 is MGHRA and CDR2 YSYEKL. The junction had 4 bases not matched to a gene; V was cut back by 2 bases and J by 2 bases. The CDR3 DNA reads TGCGCCAGCAGCCAAAGACAGGGAAACACAGATACGCAGTATTTT. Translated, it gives CASSQRQGNTDTQYF.

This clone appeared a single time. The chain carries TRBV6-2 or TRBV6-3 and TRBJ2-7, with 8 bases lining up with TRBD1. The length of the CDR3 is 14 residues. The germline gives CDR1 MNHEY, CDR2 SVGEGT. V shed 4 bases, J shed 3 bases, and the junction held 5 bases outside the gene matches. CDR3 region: CASSFGDRHYEQYF. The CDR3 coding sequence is TGTGCCAGCAGTTTTGGGGACAGGCACTACGAGCAGTACTTC.

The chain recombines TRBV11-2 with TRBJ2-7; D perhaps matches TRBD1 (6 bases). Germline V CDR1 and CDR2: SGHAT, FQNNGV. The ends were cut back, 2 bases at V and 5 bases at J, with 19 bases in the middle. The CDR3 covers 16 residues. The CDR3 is CASSLFVGQGTNEQYF. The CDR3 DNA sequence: TGTGCCAGCAGCTTATTTGTCGGGCAGGGGACGAACGAGCAGTACTTC. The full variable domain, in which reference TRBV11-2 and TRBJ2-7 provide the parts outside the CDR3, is EAGVAQSPRYKIIEKRQSVAFWCNPISGHATLYWYQQILGQGPKLLIQFQNNGVVDDSQLPKDRFSAERLKGVDSTLKIQPAKLEDSAVYLCASSLFVGQGTNEQYFGPGTRLTVT.

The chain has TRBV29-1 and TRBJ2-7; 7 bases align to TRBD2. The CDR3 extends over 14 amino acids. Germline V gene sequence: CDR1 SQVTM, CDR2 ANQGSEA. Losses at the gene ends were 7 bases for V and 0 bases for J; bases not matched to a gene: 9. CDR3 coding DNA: TGCAGCGCCGAACGGGGGGAGGACTCCTACGAGCAGTACTTC. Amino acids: CSAERGEDSYEQYF.